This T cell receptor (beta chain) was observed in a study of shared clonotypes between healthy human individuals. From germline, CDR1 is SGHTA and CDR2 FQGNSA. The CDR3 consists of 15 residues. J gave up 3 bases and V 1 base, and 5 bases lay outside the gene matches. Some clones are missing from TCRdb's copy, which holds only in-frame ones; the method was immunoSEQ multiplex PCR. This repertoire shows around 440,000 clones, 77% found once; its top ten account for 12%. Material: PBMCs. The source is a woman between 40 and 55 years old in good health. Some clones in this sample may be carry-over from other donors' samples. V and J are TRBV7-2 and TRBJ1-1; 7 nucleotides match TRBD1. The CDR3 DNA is TGTGCCAGCAGCTTAGTAGGGGGCGCGGACACTGAAGCTTTCTTT. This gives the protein CASSLVGGADTEAFF.